These T cell receptor beta chains were read from a single sample in a study of T-cell memory formation after mild COVID-19. MiXCR was run by TCRdb on the 5' RACE reads, yielding one entry per CDR3 protein. The sample includes 200,000 to 300,000 distinct CDR3 sequences, just over 15% of them seen just once. What was sequenced was PBMCs or a T cell subset sorted from them (not recorded which). Source of these receptors: an adult woman who had mild COVID-19 (a few samples of this study predate the infection). Cell type and time point are not known. Both conserved end residues are trimmed from each CDR3. The D gene is left open where the match is weak.

TRBV6-2/TRBV6-3	.	ASSYSRQLGQAKNIQY
TRBV6-5	TRBD1	ASSLWTGSGEQY
TRBV3-1	.	ASSPRADSKSEAF
TRBV20-1	TRBD2	SARGGIYEQY
TRBV7-9	TRBD1	ASSLVGQGLDEQY
TRBV7-9	TRBD2	ASSVLAGESNIQY
TRBV5-1	TRBD2	ASSLGPGGSYNEQF
TRBV7-2	.	ASSFFGAVQPQH
TRBV5-1	.	ASSLVPGNEQF
TRBV11-3	.	ASSLGHGRGDTQY
TRBV24-1	TRBD2	ATSGGLAGNQETQY
TRBV29-1	.	SVVAVRRGLYEQY
TRBV18	.	ASSRSGTLNTGELF
TRBV11-3	.	ASSFGGDSNEQF
TRBV7-3	.	ASSLRPLGSTDTQY
TRBV9	.	ASSPRRQQNTGELF
TRBV27	.	ASRGAALDAQY
TRBV18	.	ASSASAVMVDQPQH
TRBV7-9	.	ASSLAGLTALNSPLH
TRBV25-1	.	ASTTTGGVRGTQY
TRBV11-3	TRBD2	ASRGLAGEEQF
TRBV7-9	TRBD2	ASSPSGKYGEQF
TRBV3-1	.	ASSFTMNGNQPQH
TRBV15	.	ATSRVRGTQYEQY
TRBV20-1	.	SARDLKDGGLGNSPLH
TRBV5-1	.	ASSSGWVETNEKLF
TRBV7-9	.	ASSLSTGVSYNEQF
TRBV19	.	ASSIWGSTGELF
TRBV6-5	.	ASSPLSRDGNQPQH
TRBV5-1	TRBD2	ASSYRTSGIYEQY
TRBV6-2/TRBV6-3	.	ASNRGLQSYEQY
TRBV12-3/TRBV12-4	.	ASSFQAGPYTDTQY
TRBV6-5	.	ASSYSRGRTYEQY
TRBV25-1	.	ASTRGFEAF
TRBV5-1	TRBD1	ASSSGQLNTEAF
TRBV30	TRBD1	ALTIRTGRTEAF
TRBV29-1	TRBD1	SVRPGGQGNEKLF
TRBV5-5	.	ASSFRGSSSYNEQF